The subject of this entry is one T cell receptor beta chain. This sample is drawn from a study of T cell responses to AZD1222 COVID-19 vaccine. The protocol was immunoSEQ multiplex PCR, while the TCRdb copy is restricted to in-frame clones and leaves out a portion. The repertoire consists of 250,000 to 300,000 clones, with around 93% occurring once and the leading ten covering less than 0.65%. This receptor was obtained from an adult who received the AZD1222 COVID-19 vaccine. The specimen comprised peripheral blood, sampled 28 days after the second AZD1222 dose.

The DNA for the CDR3 is TGTGCCAGCAGCCCCGGGGCGGGGAGCACAGATACGCAGTATTTT. Translation gives CASSPGAGSTDTQYF. The J gene is TRBJ2-3, the V gene TRBV7-3; perhaps TRBD2 as D (6 bases). The V end lost 5 bases, the J end lost 0 bases, and 12 bases lay between the germline ends. This CDR3 comprises 15 residues. Germline-derived CDR1 and CDR2 are SGHTA and FQGTGA.